The rows below give T cell receptor beta chains drawn from one sample of a study of T cell repertoires in ileal Crohn's disease. Clones were read by immunoSEQ multiplex PCR, and TCRdb kept only the in-frame ones, dropping some. The sample has over 6,500 clones; approximately 82% are singletons. The sequenced sample consisted of ileal tissue. The receptors were sampled from an adult with Crohn's disease. Each CDR3 is given with its conserved first and last residue. Fields, in order: D gene, V gene, J gene, clone size, CDR3 protein, CDR3 DNA. The D gene is left open where the match is weak. Rows give clone size only sometimes, using once, few, many, or a class for an expanded clone.

d_gene: NA; v_gene: TRBV11-1; j_gene: TRBJ1-1; abundance: few; CDR3aa: CASSLGGPGSTEAFF; CDR3nt: TGTGCCAGCAGCTTAGGCGGGCCCGGTTCCACTGAAGCTTTCTTT
d_gene: NA; v_gene: TRBV6-1; j_gene: TRBJ1-2; abundance: NA; CDR3aa: CASSEAPGLYGYTF; CDR3nt: TGTGCCAGCAGTGAAGCACCAGGGCTCTATGGCTACACCTTC
d_gene: TRBD1; v_gene: TRBV18; j_gene: TRBJ1-1; abundance: NA; CDR3aa: CASSPDRVRTEAFF; CDR3nt: TGTGCCAGCTCACCGGACAGGGTACGCACTGAAGCTTTCTTT
d_gene: TRBD2; v_gene: TRBV29-1; j_gene: TRBJ2-1; abundance: NA; CDR3aa: CSVRSGSTNEQFF; CDR3nt: TGCAGCGTTCGGAGCGGGAGCACCAATGAGCAGTTCTTC
d_gene: TRBD1; v_gene: TRBV29-1; j_gene: TRBJ1-1; abundance: few; CDR3aa: CSVAVRQGGEAFF; CDR3nt: TGCAGCGTTGCAGTTCGACAGGGTGGTGAAGCTTTCTTT
d_gene: TRBD1; v_gene: TRBV6-5; j_gene: TRBJ1-2; abundance: once; CDR3aa: CASRRGTGGVYGYTF; CDR3nt: TGTGCCAGCAGGCGCGGGACAGGGGGCGTCTATGGCTACACCTTC
d_gene: NA; v_gene: TRBV13; j_gene: TRBJ2-3; abundance: few; CDR3aa: CASSLQGDTQYF; CDR3nt: TGTGCCAGCAGCCTCCAGGGGGATACGCAGTATTTT
d_gene: NA; v_gene: TRBV18; j_gene: TRBJ1-1; abundance: NA; CDR3aa: CASSPEGQKAAFF; CDR3nt: TGTGCCAGCTCACCAGAGGGCCAAAAGGCAGCTTTCTTT
d_gene: TRBD1; v_gene: TRBV28; j_gene: TRBJ2-5; abundance: NA; CDR3aa: CASGTGGETQYF; CDR3nt: TGTGCCAGCGGGACAGGGGGCGAAACCCAGTACTTC
d_gene: NA; v_gene: TRBV7-6; j_gene: TRBJ1-5; abundance: NA; CDR3aa: CASSLGSTGSNQPQHF; CDR3nt: TGTGCCAGCAGCTTAGGGTCGACAGGTAGCAATCAGCCCCAGCATTTT
d_gene: TRBD2; v_gene: TRBV7-9; j_gene: TRBJ2-2; abundance: NA; CDR3aa: CASSRGVTVGELFF; CDR3nt: TGTGCCAGCAGCCGGGGGGTGACGGTCGGGGAGCTGTTTTTT
d_gene: NA; v_gene: TRBV19; j_gene: TRBJ2-2; abundance: NA; CDR3aa: CASSILTVF; CDR3nt: TGTGCCAGTAGTATTCTTACTGTTTTT
d_gene: NA; v_gene: TRBV12-5; j_gene: TRBJ2-1; abundance: NA; CDR3aa: CASGVTENNEQFF; CDR3nt: TGTGCTAGTGGTGTGACAGAAAACAATGAGCAGTTCTTC
d_gene: NA; v_gene: TRBV15; j_gene: TRBJ2-5; abundance: NA; CDR3aa: CATSRDLERQETQYF; CDR3nt: TGTGCCACCAGCAGAGATCTAGAGCGGCAAGAGACCCAGTACTTC
d_gene: TRBD2; v_gene: TRBV10-3; j_gene: TRBJ2-5; abundance: NA; CDR3aa: CAISDGGRSPQETQYF; CDR3nt: TGTGCCATCAGTGATGGCGGGAGGAGCCCCCAAGAGACCCAGTACTTC
d_gene: NA; v_gene: TRBV4-1; j_gene: TRBJ1-5; abundance: NA; CDR3aa: CASSQDRGAQPQHF; CDR3nt: TGCGCCAGCAGCCAAGATCGCGGGGCGCAGCCCCAGCATTTT
d_gene: NA; v_gene: TRBV7-8; j_gene: TRBJ2-5; abundance: NA; CDR3aa: CASSPAEGFKETQYF; CDR3nt: TGTGCCAGCAGCCCCGCGGAGGGATTTAAAGAGACCCAGTACTTC
d_gene: NA; v_gene: TRBV15; j_gene: TRBJ1-1; abundance: NA; CDR3aa: CVCSGTGNTEAFF; CDR3nt: TGTGTCTGCTCGGGGACTGGGAACACTGAAGCTTTCTTT
d_gene: NA; v_gene: TRBV5-4; j_gene: TRBJ1-2; abundance: NA; CDR3aa: CASSLEEGYGYTF; CDR3nt: TGTGCCAGCAGCTTGGAGGAGGGGTATGGCTACACCTTC
d_gene: TRBD1; v_gene: TRBV9; j_gene: TRBJ2-1; abundance: NA; CDR3aa: CASSAPPGQGMHEQFF; CDR3nt: TGTGCCAGCAGCGCCCCACCGGGACAGGGGATGCATGAGCAGTTCTTC
d_gene: TRBD2; v_gene: TRBV5-4; j_gene: TRBJ2-4; abundance: NA; CDR3aa: CASSRDLGLENIQYF; CDR3nt: TGTGCCAGCAGCCGCGACCTCGGACTAGAAAACATTCAGTACTTC
d_gene: TRBD1; v_gene: TRBV7-2; j_gene: TRBJ2-7; abundance: NA; CDR3aa: CASSARQGANEQYF; CDR3nt: TGTGCCAGCAGCGCCCGACAGGGGGCAAACGAGCAGTACTTC
d_gene: NA; v_gene: TRBV11-2; j_gene: TRBJ1-3; abundance: NA; CDR3aa: CASSPRTAVNSGNTIYF; CDR3nt: TGTGCCAGCAGCCCGAGGACAGCCGTCAACTCTGGAAACACCATATATTTT
d_gene: NA; v_gene: TRBV18; j_gene: TRBJ1-1; abundance: NA; CDR3aa: CASSPRGGAANTEAFF; CDR3nt: TGTGCCAGCTCACCACGGGGGGGCGCAGCGAACACTGAAGCTTTCTTT
d_gene: TRBD2; v_gene: TRBV7-9; j_gene: TRBJ2-5; abundance: NA; CDR3aa: CASSFGAGVETQYF; CDR3nt: TGTGCCAGCAGCTTCGGGGCGGGAGTAGAGACCCAGTACTTC
d_gene: NA; v_gene: TRBV4-1; j_gene: TRBJ1-1; abundance: NA; CDR3aa: CASSQERKTEAFF; CDR3nt: TGCGCCAGCAGCCAAGAGAGGAAGACTGAAGCTTTCTTT
d_gene: NA; v_gene: TRBV5-1; j_gene: TRBJ2-1; abundance: NA; CDR3aa: CASSLVPEGVQFF; CDR3nt: TGCGCCAGCAGCTTGGTCCCCGAAGGGGTGCAGTTCTTC
d_gene: TRBD1; v_gene: TRBV27; j_gene: TRBJ1-2; abundance: NA; CDR3aa: CASSKSGGANYGYTF; CDR3nt: TGTGCCAGCAGTAAATCAGGGGGCGCGAACTATGGCTACACCTTC
d_gene: NA; v_gene: TRBV18; j_gene: TRBJ2-1; abundance: NA; CDR3aa: CASSPWNRNNEQFF; CDR3nt: TGTGCCAGCTCACCGTGGAACAGGAACAATGAGCAGTTCTTC
d_gene: NA; v_gene: TRBV6-6; j_gene: TRBJ1-5; abundance: NA; CDR3aa: CASTHEGNQPQHF; CDR3nt: TGTGCCAGCACCCACGAGGGCAATCAGCCCCAGCATTTT